The rows below give T cell receptor beta chains drawn from one sample of a study of cytomegalovirus exposure and HLA in healthy donors. Profiled with immunoSEQ multiplex PCR; TCRdb holds only in-frame clones, not every one. This table has about 130,000 clones, about three quarters appearing once. Source material: PBMCs. The receptors come from a female donor in good health and CMV-seronegative. Both conserved end residues are part of each CDR3. A D gene is named only where the DNA matches it firmly. Size tells how often a clone was seen (once, few, many) or the class of an expanded clone, and some rows leave it out.

V gene	J gene	clone size	D gene	CDR3 DNA	CDR3 protein
TRBV5-4	TRBJ2-1	-	TRBD2	TGTGCCAGCAGCGGGTCGACTAGCGGGAGGCCGGGGAATGAGCAGTTCTTC	CASSGSTSGRPGNEQFF
TRBV5-6	TRBJ1-5	few	-	TGTGCCAGCAGCACTGGGGCGGATCAGCCCCAGCATTTT	CASSTGADQPQHF
TRBV7-2	TRBJ1-6	few	-	TGTGCCAGCAGCTTAGTGCGGTCACGTGGGTATAATTCACCCCTCCACTTT	CASSLVRSRGYNSPLHF
TRBV5-4	TRBJ2-1	-	TRBD1	TGTGCCAGCAGCTTTGGGACAGGGGCTTACAATGAGCAGTTCTTC	CASSFGTGAYNEQFF
TRBV28	TRBJ2-3	-	TRBD2	TGTGCCAGCAGTCCAGGGACTAAACCGAGCACAGATACGCAGTATTTT	CASSPGTKPSTDTQYF
TRBV7-9	TRBJ2-3	once	TRBD2	TGTGCCAGCAGTTTAGGGACTAGCGGCACAGATACGCAGTATTTT	CASSLGTSGTDTQYF
TRBV27	TRBJ2-7	-	TRBD2	TGTGCCAGCAGCGAAGAACGGACTAGCGGGTTCTACGAGCAGTACTTC	CASSEERTSGFYEQYF
TRBV4-1	TRBJ2-3	-	TRBD2	TGCGCCAGCAGCGTTGATAGCGGGAGGCAAGTCGCAGATACGCAGTATTTT	CASSVDSGRQVADTQYF
TRBV2	TRBJ2-3	-	-	TGTGCCAGCAGTGAAGATAGTACAGATACGCAGTATTTT	CASSEDSTDTQYF
TRBV2	TRBJ1-1	-	-	TGTGCCAGCAGTGTGTTATCTGAAGCTTTCTTT	CASSVLSEAFF
TRBV6-5	TRBJ1-1	once	TRBD1	TGTGCCAGCAGCCGTACAGGCAGGGGGCCCACTGAAGCTTTCTTT	CASSRTGRGPTEAFF
TRBV5-4	TRBJ2-7	-	TRBD1	TGTGCCAGCAGCGCGCCGGGACAGGGAGGCTACGAGCAGTACTTC	CASSAPGQGGYEQYF
TRBV9	TRBJ2-1	-	TRBD1	TGTGCCAGCAGCCCGTGGGGGCAGGGGGCGGACAATGAGCAGTTCTTC	CASSPWGQGADNEQFF
TRBV7-2	TRBJ2-2	-	-	TGTGCCAGCAGCTTAGACAAAAGGAGGGCTATAGGGACCGGGGAGCTGTTTTTT	CASSLDKRRAIGTGELFF
TRBV25-1	TRBJ2-7	-	-	TGTGCCAGCAGTGAACGAGGGAGTCACTACGAGCAGTACTTC	CASSERGSHYEQYF
TRBV6-1	TRBJ2-7	-	TRBD2	TGTGCCAGCAGTGAGGTGGCGGGAGGGGGCTCCTACGAGCAGTACTTC	CASSEVAGGGSYEQYF
TRBV2	TRBJ1-2	-	-	TGTGCCAGCATTGGACTGCGAGTTTATGGCTACACCTTC	CASIGLRVYGYTF
TRBV28	TRBJ1-2	-	-	TGTGCCAGCAGAACCGCGGACAGCCACTATGGCTACACCTTC	CASRTADSHYGYTF
TRBV5-1	TRBJ2-2	few	TRBD2	TGCGCCAGCAGCTCCGAGGGACTAGCAACCGGGGAGCTGTTTTTT	CASSSEGLATGELFF
TRBV4-1	TRBJ1-5	-	TRBD1	TGCGCCAGCAGCCTAGGACAGGCCGAAGTAAATCAGCCCCAGCATTTT	CASSLGQAEVNQPQHF
TRBV11-2	TRBJ1-2	few	-	TGTGCCAGCAGCGCTTCCACTCGGGTAGTCGCTGGCTACACCTTC	CASSASTRVVAGYTF
TRBV7-9	TRBJ2-7	once	TRBD2	TGTGCCAGCAGCTTAGGGACTAGCGGATCCTACGAGCAGTACTTC	CASSLGTSGSYEQYF
TRBV7-9	TRBJ2-1	-	TRBD2	TGTGCCAGCAGCATACTAGCGGGAGGGCCCGGTGAGCAGTTCTTC	CASSILAGGPGEQFF
TRBV7-9	TRBJ2-7	-	-	TGTGCCAGCAGCTTGGTGGGGGGCTACGAGCAGTACTTC	CASSLVGGYEQYF
TRBV6-1	TRBJ2-7	-	-	TGTGCCAGCAGTGAAGCCGGGATTTACGAGCAGTACTTC	CASSEAGIYEQYF